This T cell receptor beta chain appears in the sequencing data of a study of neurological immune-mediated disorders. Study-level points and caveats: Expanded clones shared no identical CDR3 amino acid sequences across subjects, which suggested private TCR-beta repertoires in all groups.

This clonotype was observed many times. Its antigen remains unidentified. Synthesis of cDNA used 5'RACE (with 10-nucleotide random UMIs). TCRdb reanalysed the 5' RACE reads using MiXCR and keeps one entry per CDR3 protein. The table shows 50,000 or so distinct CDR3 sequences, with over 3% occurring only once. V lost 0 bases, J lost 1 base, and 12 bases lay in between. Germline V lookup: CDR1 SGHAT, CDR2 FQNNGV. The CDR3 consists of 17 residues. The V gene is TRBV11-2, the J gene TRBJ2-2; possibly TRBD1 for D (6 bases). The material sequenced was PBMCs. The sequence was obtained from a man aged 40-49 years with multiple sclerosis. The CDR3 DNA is TGTGCCAGCAGCTTAGATTTGGGGGCCGAGAACACCGGGGAGCTGTTTTTT. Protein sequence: CASSLDLGAENTGELFF. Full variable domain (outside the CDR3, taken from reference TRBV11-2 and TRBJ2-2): EAGVAQSPRYKIIEKRQSVAFWCNPISGHATLYWYQQILGQGPKLLIQFQNNGVVDDSQLPKDRFSAERLKGVDSTLKIQPAKLEDSAVYLCASSLDLGAENTGELFFGEGSRLTVL.